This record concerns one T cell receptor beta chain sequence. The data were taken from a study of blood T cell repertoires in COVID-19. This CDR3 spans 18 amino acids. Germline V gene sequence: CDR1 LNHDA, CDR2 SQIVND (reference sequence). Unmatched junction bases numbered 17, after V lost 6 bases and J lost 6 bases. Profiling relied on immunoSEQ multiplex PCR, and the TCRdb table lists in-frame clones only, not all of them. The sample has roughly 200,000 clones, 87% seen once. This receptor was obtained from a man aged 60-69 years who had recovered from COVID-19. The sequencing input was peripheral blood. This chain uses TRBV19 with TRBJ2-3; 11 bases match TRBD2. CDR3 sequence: CASRTTRLTSGTTDTQYF. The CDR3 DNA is TGTGCCAGTAGGACGACCCGGTTGACTAGCGGGACGACGGATACGCAGTATTTT.